The 32 T cell receptor beta chains below were found in one sample sequenced in a study of graft-versus-host responses after intestinal transplantation. Profiling relied on immunoSEQ multiplex PCR, and the TCRdb table lists in-frame clones only, not all of them. Of 40,000 to 55,000 clones detected, 70% to 85% appear once; the ten largest clones hold about 0.42%. Their specific antigens are unknown. The sample in question was unstimulated CD4+ T cells sorted from spleen or lymph node cells, obtained before transplant. The receptors come from a human donor who was the organ donor for an intestinal transplant.

This clone was detected once. The chain employs TRBV6-5 and TRBJ1-3; D ambiguous. This CDR3 has 15 residues. From germline, CDR1 is MNHEY and CDR2 SVGAGI. Trimming removed 4 bases from V and 4 bases from J, with 14 bases in between. CDR3 sequence reads: CASSSTAAEGNTIYF. The CDR3 nucleotides are TGTGCCAGCAGTTCTACGGCGGCGGAAGGAAACACCATATATTTT.

About this clone itself: Within the sample, other DNA sequences also encode this same CDR3. The V gene is TRBV7-2, the J gene TRBJ2-7; 11 bases align to TRBD2. Per the germline V gene, CDR1 is SGHTA and CDR2 is FQGNSA. V lost 5 bases and J lost 0; bases outside the gene matches: 3. CDR3 length: 15 residues. Written as DNA, the CDR3 is TGTGCCAGCAGCCTTAGCGGGGGGGTCTCCTACGAGCAGTACTTC. This encodes CASSLSGGVSYEQYF.

The chain is built from TRBV18 and TRBJ1-1, with 7 nucleotides matching TRBD1. Trimming at V came to 3 bases and at J to 0 bases, leaving 4 bases not matched to a gene. Germline V CDR1 and CDR2: KGHSH, LQKENI. The CDR3 loop spans 15 amino acids. The CDR3 sequence is CASSPQGGLNTEAFF. DNA of the CDR3: TGTGCCAGCTCACCCCAGGGGGGCTTGAACACTGAAGCTTTCTTT.

The chain is built from TRBV7-2 and TRBJ2-3, with TRBD2 matching 8 bases. CDR1 and CDR2 (germline): SGHTA, FQGNSA. CDR3 size: 19 residues. V was pared by 2 bases and J by 3 bases, with 16 bases of the junction left unmatched. The CDR3 reads CASSLRPLAGRAYTDTQYF. In DNA, the CDR3 is TGTGCCAGCAGCTTAAGGCCCCTAGCGGGTCGGGCCTATACAGATACGCAGTATTTT.

The CDR3 spells CASRVLGELFF. The CDR3 bases are TGTGCCAGCCGGGTCCTCGGGGAGCTGTTTTTT. This chain uses TRBV6-1 with TRBJ2-2; no reliable D call. Germline CDR1 and CDR2: MNHNS and SASEGT. Trimming removed 8 bases at V and 7 bases at J, with 8 bases between. The CDR3 has 11 amino acids.

The chain couples TRBV5-4 to TRBJ2-3, with TRBD1 as a possible D gene (6 bases). Looked up from germline, CDR1 is SGHNT and CDR2 is YYREEE (reference sequence). The CDR3 length is 16 residues. V dropped 5 bases and J dropped 5 bases, with 21 bases sitting between them. CDR3 in amino acids: CASRGGTPQILDTQYF. As DNA, the CDR3 is TGTGCCAGCAGAGGGGGTACCCCCCAGATATTAGATACGCAGTATTTT.

The rearrangement links TRBV5-1 to TRBJ2-2; 7 positions agree with TRBD2. Germline V CDR1 and CDR2: SGHRS, YFSETQ. V lost 6 bases and J lost 0; bases outside the gene matches: 8. The CDR3 has 16 amino acids. The CDR3 loop is CASTPIAGSNTGELFF. CDR3 nucleotides: TGCGCCAGCACCCCCATAGCGGGTTCGAACACCGGGGAGCTGTTTTTT.

This chain joins TRBV30 and TRBJ1-1; no clear D gene. V was shortened by 2 bases and J by 3 bases, with 7 bases between the two germline ends. Germline V gene sequence: CDR1 GTSNPN, CDR2 SVGIG (reference sequence). The CDR3 length is 12 residues. CDR3 region: CAWSSRDTEAFF. CDR3 in DNA: TGTGCCTGGAGTTCAAGGGACACTGAAGCTTTCTTT. Combining the CDR3 with reference TRBV30 and TRBJ1-1 gives the whole variable domain SQTIHQWPATLVQPVGSPLSLECTVEGTSNPNLYWYRQAAGRGLQLLFYSVGIGQISSEVPQNLSASRPQDRQFILSSKKLLLSDSGFYLCAWSSRDTEAFFGQGTRLTVV.

The chain uses TRBV18 and TRBJ2-1; no reliable D call. The V and J ends lost 1 base and 6 bases respectively, with 19 bases between them. Germline V CDR1 and CDR2: KGHSH, LQKENI. This CDR3 has 17 amino acids. The DNA of the CDR3 is TGTGCCAGCTCACCACTACAGCTTCTAGTGGGGTTCAATGAGCAGTTCTTC. Translation gives CASSPLQLLVGFNEQFF.

For this clone: At the DNA level, this CDR3 is encoded by other sequences in the same sample as well. The chain combines TRBV19 with TRBJ2-7, with 10 bases that match TRBD2. Germline V gene sequence: CDR1 LNHDA, CDR2 SQIVND (reference sequence). The CDR3 has 12 amino acids. V was pared by 7 bases and J by 7 bases, with 4 bases of the junction left unmatched. The CDR3 here is CASTSGSYEQYF. CDR3 coding DNA: TGTGCCAGTACTAGCGGGAGCTATGAGCAGTACTTC.

This chain uses TRBV23-1 with TRBJ2-3; 7 nucleotides agree with TRBD2. TRBV23-1 belongs to the ORF category, with a function that is uncertain. The CDR3 contains 15 residues. V lost 6 bases to trimming and J lost 2 bases; unmatched junction nucleotides: 8. For the CDR3, the DNA is TGCGCCAGCAGGCTGAACGCGGGGGACACAGATACGCAGTATTTT. This sequence encodes CASRLNAGDTDTQYF.

The genes are TRBV7-9 and TRBJ2-7; D is unclear. V lost 5 bases and J lost 5, with 7 bases in between. Germline lookup yields CDR1 SEHNR and CDR2 FQNEAQ (reference sequence). The CDR3 is 11 amino acids. CDR3 in amino acids: CASSGPHEQYF. The CDR3 DNA is TGTGCCAGCAGCGGGCCGCACGAGCAGTACTTC.

The chain links TRBV6-1 to TRBJ2-6; perhaps TRBD1 as D (5 bases). Germline V gives CDR1 MNHNS, CDR2 SASEGT. The CDR3 contains 19 residues. V was cut by 1 base and J by 4 bases, with 20 bases left in between. The CDR3 loop is CASSEVLQGGAWGANVLTF. CDR3 DNA: TGTGCCAGCAGTGAAGTCCTCCAGGGTGGAGCGTGGGGGGCCAACGTCCTGACTTTC.

V usage is TRBV7-8 and J usage is TRBJ1-2; possibly TRBD1 for D (5 bases). The CDR3 runs 16 residues. V was clipped by 1 base and J by 6 bases, with 18 bases between them. Germline V gene data show CDR1 as SGHVS and CDR2 as FQNEAQ. The DNA of the CDR3 is TGTGCCAGCAGCTTAGGGACTTGGGGCGGGACGGATGGCTACACCTTC. The encoded protein is CASSLGTWGGTDGYTF.

The rearrangement joins TRBV25-1 to TRBJ1-2; tentative D call: TRBD1 (6 bases). The germline V gene has CDR1 MGHDK and CDR2 SYGVNS. CDR3 size: 12 residues. V lost 8 bases to trimming and J lost 5 bases, with 12 bases between them. This CDR3 reads CASRKQGYGYTF. In nucleotides, the CDR3 is TGTGCCAGCCGCAAACAGGGTTATGGCTACACCTTC.

This clone was seen a single time. The gene calls are TRBV2 and TRBJ2-6; D is undetermined. The CDR3 is 14 residues long. Germline CDR1 is SNHLY and CDR2 is FYNNEI. V shed 7 bases and J shed 2 bases, with 9 bases lying between them. The CDR3 protein is CASTPDTGANVLTF. The DNA of the CDR3 is TGTGCCAGCACTCCCGACACTGGGGCCAACGTCCTGACTTTC.

The chain uses TRBV7-9 and TRBJ1-1; no definite D call. Looked up from germline, CDR1 is SEHNR and CDR2 is FQNEAQ (reference sequence). This CDR3 has 17 amino acids. Trimming cost V 2 bases and J 0 bases, with 16 bases left between them. The CDR3 coding sequence is TGTGCCAGCAGCTTAATTTTGGGAAAAGGGATGAACACTGAAGCTTTCTTT. Its translation: CASSLILGKGMNTEAFF. The full variable domain, in which reference TRBV7-9 and TRBJ1-1 provide the parts outside the CDR3, is DTGVSQNPRHKITKRGQNVTFRCDPISEHNRLYWYRQTLGQGPEFLTYFQNEAQLEKSRLLSDRFSAERPKGSFSTLEIQRTEQGDSAMYLCASSLILGKGMNTEAFFGQGTRLTVV.

As DNA, the CDR3 is TGTGCCTGGAAGGGGGCGGGCTCCTACAATGAGCAGTTCTTC. As protein: CAWKGAGSYNEQFF. The chain is built from TRBV30 and TRBJ2-1; 7 positions match TRBD1. Germline CDR1 is GTSNPN and CDR2 is SVGIG (reference sequence). Losses at the gene ends were 4 bases for V and 0 bases for J; bases not matched to a gene: 3. The CDR3 covers 14 residues.

The rearrangement links TRBV11-3 to TRBJ2-1; the D call may be TRBD1 or TRBD2 (5 bases each). The germline V and J ends were trimmed by 6 bases and 4 bases, with 22 bases remaining between them. CDR1 and CDR2 from the germline V gene are SGHNT and YENEEA. The length of the CDR3 is 17 residues. DNA of the CDR3: TGTGCCAGCAGGCGCTACACCGACCCCGGGGCATACAATGAGCAGTTCTTC. This codes for CASRRYTDPGAYNEQFF.

A few counts support this clone. CDR3 sequence (DNA): TGCGCCAGCAGCTTGGGGAACACCGGGGAGCTGTTTTTT. Protein product: CASSLGNTGELFF. The V gene is TRBV5-1, the J gene TRBJ2-2, with D unresolved. The V end lost 0 bases, the J end lost 1 base, and 1 base lay between the germline ends. This CDR3 is 13 amino acids long. Looked up from germline, CDR1 is SGHRS and CDR2 is YFSETQ. The full variable domain, completed using reference TRBV5-1 and TRBJ2-2, is KAGVTQTPRYLIKTRGQQVTLSCSPISGHRSVSWYQQTPGQGLQFLFEYFSETQRNKGNFPGRFSGRQFSNSRSEMNVSTLELGDSALYLCASSLGNTGELFFGEGSRLTVL.

The chain couples TRBV7-2 to TRBJ2-7, with D perhaps assigned TRBD1 or TRBD2 (5 bases each). The length of the CDR3 is 12 residues. V was shortened by 5 bases and J by 3 bases, with 8 bases between the two germline ends. CDR1 is SGHTA, CDR2 FQGNSA, per germline. The CDR3 is CASSRDLYEQYF. CDR3 coding DNA: TGTGCCAGCAGCCGGGACCTCTACGAGCAGTACTTC.

The chain employs TRBV14 and TRBJ2-7; D is uncertain. Per germline, CDR1 SGHDN and CDR2 FVKESK. V was shortened by 0 bases and J by 7 bases, with 7 bases between the two germline ends. CDR3 length: 12 residues. Here the CDR3 DNA reads TGTGCCAGCAGCCAAGAGGGCGTAGAGCAGTACTTC. Translation gives CASSQEGVEQYF.

The chain employs TRBV27 and TRBJ1-3, with no clear D. There are 13 residues in the CDR3. Germline assignment: CDR1 MNHEY and CDR2 SMNVEV (reference sequence). V shed 3 bases and J shed 3 bases, with 6 bases lying between them. The DNA of the CDR3 is TGTGCCAGCAGTTTCAAGGGTGGAAACACCATATATTTT. It specifies CASSFKGGNTIYF.

This rearrangement joins TRBV5-4 to TRBJ2-7; D unresolved. Deletions cut 5 bases from V and 3 bases from J, with 12 bases between. The CDR3 has 13 residues. Germline CDR1 reads SGHNT; CDR2 reads YYREEE (reference sequence). CDR3: CASRRNGFYEQYF. CDR3 coding DNA: TGTGCCAGCAGAAGGAACGGGTTCTACGAGCAGTACTTC.

This rearrangement joins TRBV4-3 to TRBJ1-4; a possible D gene is TRBD1 (5 bases). The CDR3 contains 15 residues. Trimming removed 1 base from V and 5 bases from J, with 11 bases in between. Germline V gene data show CDR1 as LGHNA and CDR2 as YSLEER. For the CDR3, the DNA is TGCGCCAGCAGCCAAGGCTGGGCAGGGAATGAAAAACTGTTTTTT. Its translation is CASSQGWAGNEKLFF.

In its sample, this clone was seen once. V usage is TRBV18 and J usage is TRBJ1-2, with TRBD1 as a possible D gene (6 bases). Germline CDR1 reads KGHSH; CDR2 reads LQKENI. The CDR3 runs to 14 residues. The V gene lost 3 bases and the J gene lost 2 bases, with 10 bases spanning the gap. The chain's CDR3 is CASSPVGGNYGYTF. In DNA, the CDR3 is TGTGCCAGCTCACCCGTAGGGGGGAACTATGGCTACACCTTC.

J is TRBJ2-2 and V is TRBV7-8; D ambiguous. CDR1 is SGHVS and CDR2 is FQNEAQ in the germline V gene. The CDR3 runs 14 residues. Trimming pared 1 base from V and 3 bases from J, leaving 6 bases between. The CDR3 DNA is TGTGCCAGCAGCTTAGTGTTGGACACCGGGGAGCTGTTTTTT. This sequence encodes CASSLVLDTGELFF.

The gene calls are TRBV11-3 and TRBJ1-4, with TRBD1 identical over 7 bases. The germline CDR1 and CDR2 sequences are SGHNT and YENEEA. The CDR3 covers 14 residues. The ends lost 4 bases at V and 5 bases at J; junction bases unmatched: 4. The CDR3: CASSSRTGNEKLFF. The DNA of the CDR3 is TGTGCCAGCAGCTCGCGGACAGGCAATGAAAAACTGTTTTTT.

With regard to this clone: An end of the junction does not agree with germline; a read error may underlie this. The genes are TRBV25-1 and TRBJ2-5; 7 nucleotides match TRBD2. This CDR3 is 12 amino acids long. Germline V CDR1 and CDR2: MGHDK, SYGVNS. The CDR3 DNA reads TGTGCCAGCGGCGGGACTATCGGGACCCAATACTTC. Translating it yields CASGGTIGTQYF.

The chain joins TRBV5-4 to TRBJ2-5, with 8 bases lining up with TRBD2. Germline V lookup: CDR1 SGHNT, CDR2 YYREEE (reference sequence). With V trimmed by 1 base and J by 1 base, 9 bases remained unmatched. The CDR3 loop spans 17 amino acids. The CDR3 spells CASSLKWLRGAQETQYF. Here the CDR3 DNA reads TGTGCCAGCAGCTTGAAGTGGCTGCGGGGGGCCCAAGAGACCCAGTACTTC. The whole variable domain, remainder taken from reference TRBV5-4 and TRBJ2-5, is ETGVTQSPTHLIKTRGQQVTLRCSSQSGHNTVSWYQQALGQGPQFIFQYYREEENGRGNFPPRFSGLQFPNYSSELNVNALELDDSALYLCASSLKWLRGAQETQYFGPGTRLLVL.

This sequence joins TRBV29-1 and TRBJ2-7, with no clear D. The V end lost 1 base, the J end lost 3 bases, and 7 bases lay between the germline ends. In germline, CDR1 is SQVTM, CDR2 ANQGSEA. The CDR3 runs to 12 residues. For the CDR3, the DNA is TGCAGCGTTGAAGTGCCCGGCTACGAGCAGTACTTC. The encoded protein is CSVEVPGYEQYF.

V usage is TRBV27 and J usage is TRBJ1-5, with 8 bases lining up with TRBD1. Trimming at V came to 6 bases and at J to 11 bases, leaving 18 bases not matched to a gene. The CDR3 runs 16 residues. The germline gives CDR1 MNHEY, CDR2 SMNVEV (reference sequence). CDR3 in amino acids: CASRSKDRGGRSAQHF. In nucleotides, the CDR3 is TGTGCCAGCAGATCTAAAGACAGGGGAGGGCGATCGGCCCAGCATTTT.